This T cell receptor (beta chain) was documented in a study of early T cells in non-severe SARS-CoV-2 infection. Turning to the study itself: Unsorted whole-blood RNA was sequenced in bulk, leaving chains unpaired. Study results and limitations: There was a bias toward anti-spike CD8 responses in VDJdb matching, which missed private and CD4 specificities.

There are many counts of this clonotype. Its specificity is not known. Unique molecular identifiers tagged individual cDNA molecules. TCRdb itself ran the 5' RACE reads through MiXCR, one entry per CDR3 protein. Found here are approximately 56,000 distinct CDR3 sequences, about 11% of them singletons; the top ten hold 6.5%. Per germline, CDR1 ENHRY and CDR2 SYGVKD. V was shortened by 5 bases and J by 5 bases, with 19 bases between the two germline ends. The CDR3 length is 15 residues. The receptor was isolated from an adult who was a healthcare worker with PCR-confirmed SARS-CoV-2 infection or an uninfected control (not recorded which). The sequencing sample was made of whole blood. The chain carries TRBV10-3 and TRBJ2-7; D possibly corresponds to TRBD1 (5 bases). This CDR3 is CAISRDGRDYDEQYF. The CDR3 DNA follows: TGTGCCATCAGTCGCGATGGCAGGGATTATGACGAGCAGTACTTC.